This is a list of T cell receptor beta chains from one sample in a study of T cell responses to AZD1222 COVID-19 vaccine. The table came from immunoSEQ multiplex PCR; TCRdb's copy has only in-frame clones and leaves some out. Among about 170,000 clones, around nine tenths were seen once, and the ten largest hold around 1.7%. Specimen: peripheral blood, collected on day 0 of AZD1222 vaccination. Source of these receptors: an adult in good health. Both conserved end residues are trimmed from each CDR3. D genes are given only for firm matches.

j_call d_call v_call cdr3_aa
TRBJ1-1 TRBD1 TRBV7-2 ASSLGWTGGQAF
TRBJ1-1 NA TRBV7-2 ASRVGGNTEAF
TRBJ2-3 NA TRBV6-4 ASSHRPRDTQY
TRBJ1-1 NA TRBV4-2 ASSPDFGNTEAF
TRBJ2-7 NA TRBV28 ASSRGPTYEQY
TRBJ2-3 NA TRBV12-5 ASGLKESTDTQY
TRBJ2-5 NA TRBV5-1 ASSLQETQY
TRBJ1-4 TRBD1 TRBV5-1 ASSFNRGSEKLF
TRBJ1-5 NA TRBV5-1 ASSLEVNQPQH
TRBJ1-6 TRBD1 TRBV25-1 ASSELDRGVHSPLH
TRBJ1-2 NA TRBV10-1 ASSESRNYGYT
TRBJ1-2 NA TRBV4-3 ASSQFSANYGYT
TRBJ2-7 NA TRBV10-1 ASSESPGTNVYEQY
TRBJ2-3 TRBD1 TRBV11-2 ASSLRTGRTDTQY
TRBJ1-2 NA TRBV6-4 ASSDVPRPHRAGGYT
TRBJ2-7 TRBD1 TRBV2 ASSLHPPGQGIEQY
TRBJ1-4 NA TRBV6-5 ASRGQVSGEKLF
TRBJ2-7 NA TRBV28 ASSLSGGAYEQY
TRBJ2-1 TRBD1 TRBV4-3 ASSQMTGTVNEQF
TRBJ1-1 NA TRBV3-1/TRBV3-2 ASSQAYGTPEAF
TRBJ2-1 TRBD2 TRBV5-1 ASSLGGGQYNEQF
TRBJ1-6 TRBD1 TRBV11-3 ASSWDRGYNSPLH
TRBJ2-7 NA TRBV10-3 AISDASSQAEQY